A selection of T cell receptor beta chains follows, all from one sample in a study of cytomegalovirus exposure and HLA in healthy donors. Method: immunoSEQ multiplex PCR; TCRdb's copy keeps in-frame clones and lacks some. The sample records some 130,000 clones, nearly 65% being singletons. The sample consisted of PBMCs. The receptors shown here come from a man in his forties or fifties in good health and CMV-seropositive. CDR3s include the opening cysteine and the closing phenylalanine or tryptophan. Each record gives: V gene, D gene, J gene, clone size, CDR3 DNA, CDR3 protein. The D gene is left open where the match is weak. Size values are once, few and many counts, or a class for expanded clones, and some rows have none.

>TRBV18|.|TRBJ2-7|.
TGTGCCAGCTCACCCTCAGCGACCCACGAGCAGTACTTC
CASSPSATHEQYF
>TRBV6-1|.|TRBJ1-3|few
TGTGCCAGCAGCAGTACCTCTGGAAACACCATATATTTT
CASSSTSGNTIYF
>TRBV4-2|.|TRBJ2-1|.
TGTGCCAGCAGCCAAGTAACTAGAGCGATCACTGAGCAGTTCTTC
CASSQVTRAITEQFF
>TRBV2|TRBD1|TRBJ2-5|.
TGTGCCAGCAGTAGGGACAGGGGAGGGGGTGCCCAAGAGACCCAGTACTTC
CASSRDRGGGAQETQYF
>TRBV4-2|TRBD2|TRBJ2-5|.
TGTGCCAGCAGCCAAAATAGCGGGGGGCCAGGGACCCAGTACTTC
CASSQNSGGPGTQYF
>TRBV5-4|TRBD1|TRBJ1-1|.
TGTGCCAGCAGCCAGGGACAGGGTAGTACTGAAGCTTTCTTT
CASSQGQGSTEAFF
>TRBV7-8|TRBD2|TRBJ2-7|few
TGTGCCAGCAGCTCGACTAGCGGGAACTCCTACGAGCAGTACTTC
CASSSTSGNSYEQYF
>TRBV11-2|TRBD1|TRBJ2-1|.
TGTGCCAGCAGCTTAGGGGGTGGGACAGGGTCTTTGTTCTTC
CASSLGGGTGSLFF
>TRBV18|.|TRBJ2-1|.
TGTGCCAGCTCACCTAACGACCTAGCGCGCTCCTACAATGAGCAGTTCTTC
CASSPNDLARSYNEQFF
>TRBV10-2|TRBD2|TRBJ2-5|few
TGCGCCAGCAGGGATAGCGGGGGACAAGAGACCCAGTACTTC
CASRDSGGQETQYF
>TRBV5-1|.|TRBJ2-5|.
TGCGCCAGCAGCTTAAACACAGTTTCTGAGACCCAGTACTTC
CASSLNTVSETQYF
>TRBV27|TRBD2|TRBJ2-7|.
TGTGCCAGCAGTTTATTTCCCCTAGCGGAGACCTACGAGCAGTACTTC
CASSLFPLAETYEQYF
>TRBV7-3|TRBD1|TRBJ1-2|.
TGTGCCAGCAGCTTTACCGACAGGGGCCCCGGAGGCTACACCTTC
CASSFTDRGPGGYTF
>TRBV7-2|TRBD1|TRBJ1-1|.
TGTGCCAGCAGCCCGCGGGACAGGGGGTTTAAGGCTTTCTTT
CASSPRDRGFKAFF
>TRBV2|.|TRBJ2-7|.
TGTGCCAGCAGTCCTACAGCCTACGAGCAGTACTTC
CASSPTAYEQYF
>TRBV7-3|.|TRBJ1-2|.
TGTGCCAGCAGCCCGACCGGGACAATGCATGGCTACACCTTC
CASSPTGTMHGYTF
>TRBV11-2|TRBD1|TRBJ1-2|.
TGTGCCAGCAGTACCGGACAGGCCGGCGGCTACACCTTC
CASSTGQAGGYTF
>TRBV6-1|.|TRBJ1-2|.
TGTGCCAGCAGTGAGTCAGGGAAGTTTGGCTACACCTTC
CASSESGKFGYTF
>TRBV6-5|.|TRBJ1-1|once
TGTGCCAGCAGTTACTCCACGGGGAACACTGAAGCTTTCTTT
CASSYSTGNTEAFF
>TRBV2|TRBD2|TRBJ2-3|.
TGTGCCAGCAGTGAAAGGACTAGAGGGAGAGATACGCAGTATTTT
CASSERTRGRDTQYF
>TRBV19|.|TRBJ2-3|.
TGTGCCAGTAGTACCGCCGCGGGGCGGGTTGCAGATACGCAGTATTTT
CASSTAAGRVADTQYF
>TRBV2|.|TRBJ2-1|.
TGTGCCAGCAGTGAAAGGAGCGGAATCACTCCATCTAGAAGCTCCTACAATGAGCAGTTCTTC
CASSERSGITPSRSSYNEQFF
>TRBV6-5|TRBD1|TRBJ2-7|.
TGTGCCAGCAGTTACTCGCCAGGGGGCTACGAGCAGTACTTC
CASSYSPGGYEQYF
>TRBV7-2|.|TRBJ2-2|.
TGTGCCAGCAGCTTATCGGGGGTCCGCACCGGGGAGCTGTTTTTT
CASSLSGVRTGELFF
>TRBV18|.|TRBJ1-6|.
TGTGCCAGCTCACCATGGGCCGACAGCCAGGTTTCACCCCTCCACTTT
CASSPWADSQVSPLHF
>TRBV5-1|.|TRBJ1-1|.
TGCGCCAGCAGCTTTGAGGGAGTGGGCACTGAAGCTTTCTTT
CASSFEGVGTEAFF
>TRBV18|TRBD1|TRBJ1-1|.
TGTGCCAGCTCACCGCTTAGGGACAGAGAGAACACTGAAGCTTTCTTT
CASSPLRDRENTEAFF
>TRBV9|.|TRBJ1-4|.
TGTGCCAGCAACAGGGCTGCTAATGAAAAACTGTTTTTT
CASNRAANEKLFF
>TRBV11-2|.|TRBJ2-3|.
TGTGCCAGCAGGGTCGCGACAGGAGGGAGGGCTACGCAGTATTTT
CASRVATGGRATQYF
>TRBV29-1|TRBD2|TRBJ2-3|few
TGCAGCGTCACCGGGACTAGCGGGGGGAACACAGATACGCAGTATTTT
CSVTGTSGGNTDTQYF
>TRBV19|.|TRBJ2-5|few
TGTGCCAGTAGTATGCAGGAGACCCAGTACTTC
CASSMQETQYF
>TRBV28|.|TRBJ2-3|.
TGTGCCAGCAGTTTAGTAGCCCGGGATACGCAGTATTTT
CASSLVARDTQYF
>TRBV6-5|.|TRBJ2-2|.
TGTGCCAGCAGTTTCAACACCGGGGAGCCGTTTTTT
CASSFNTGEPFF
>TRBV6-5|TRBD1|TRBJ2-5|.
TGTGCCAGCAGTTCGGGACAGGGGGTTCTTGTAGAGACCCAGTACTTC
CASSSGQGVLVETQYF
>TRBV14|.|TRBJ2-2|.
TGTGCCAGCAGCTCAGAAACCGGGGAGCTGTTTTTT
CASSSETGELFF
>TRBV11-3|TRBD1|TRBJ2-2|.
TGTGCCAGCAGCTTAGGTGGGACAGCAAACACCGGGGAGCTGTTTTTT
CASSLGGTANTGELFF
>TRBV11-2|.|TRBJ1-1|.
TGTGCCAGCAGCTTCGGGACAAGGAGAACTGAAGCTTTCTTT
CASSFGTRRTEAFF
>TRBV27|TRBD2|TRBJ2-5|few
TGTGCCAGCGCCCGGACTAGCGGGATTTTGGAGACCCAGTACTTC
CASARTSGILETQYF
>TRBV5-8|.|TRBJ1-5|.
TGTGCCAGCAGCTTGGTCGCGGCAGGGAGGTTGCCCCAGCATTTT
CASSLVAAGRLPQHF
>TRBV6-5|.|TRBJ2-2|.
TGTGCCAGCAGTTACTCGGGCAGCCCGATGACCGGGGAGCTGTTTTTT
CASSYSGSPMTGELFF
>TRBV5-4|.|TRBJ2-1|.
TGTGCCAGCAGCCCGGTAGCACACAATGAGCAGTTCTTC
CASSPVAHNEQFF
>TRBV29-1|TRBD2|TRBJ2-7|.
TGCAGCGTGGGACTGGGACTAGCGGGAGAGGGTAACGAGCAGTACTTC
CSVGLGLAGEGNEQYF